This TCR beta chain was recorded in a study of T cells in Graves' hyperthyroidism and ophthalmopathy. What was amplified from RNA transcripts were TCR beta CDR3 regions. The primer set for the first-round RT-PCR of the TCR CDR3 was HTBI. TCRdb reanalysed the multiplex PCR reads using MiXCR and keeps one entry per CDR3 protein. The table shows about 210,000 distinct CDR3 sequences, with 18% occurring only once. Study-wide findings and caveats: Separating ophthalmopathy from stable hyperthyroidism was achieved by a 13 V-J model.

Graves' hyperthyroidism is called stable when ophthalmopathy does not progress within 18 months. There are many counts of this clonotype. Its cognate antigen is unknown. In germline, CDR1 is MNHEY, CDR2 SMNVEV (reference sequence). CDR3 length: 15 amino acids. Trimming took 0 bases from V and 1 from J, leaving 10 bases between them. The gene calls are TRBV27 and TRBJ2-7; no reliable D call. This TCR was sampled from a man aged 40-55 years with Graves' hyperthyroidism. Sequenced sample: blood. CDR3 DNA: TGTGCCAGCAGTTTATCGGGCCTTCTTTCCTACGAGCAGTACTTC. Its translation is CASSLSGLLSYEQYF.